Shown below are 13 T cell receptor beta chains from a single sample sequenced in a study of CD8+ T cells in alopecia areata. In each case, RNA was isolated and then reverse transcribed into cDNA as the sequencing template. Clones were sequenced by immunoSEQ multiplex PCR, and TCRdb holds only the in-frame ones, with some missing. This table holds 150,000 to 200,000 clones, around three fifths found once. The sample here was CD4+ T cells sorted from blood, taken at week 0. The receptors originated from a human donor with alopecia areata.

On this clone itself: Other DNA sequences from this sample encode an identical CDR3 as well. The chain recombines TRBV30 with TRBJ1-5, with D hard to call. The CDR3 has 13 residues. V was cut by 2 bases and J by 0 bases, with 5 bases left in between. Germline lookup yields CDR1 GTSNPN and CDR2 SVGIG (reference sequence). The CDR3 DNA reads TGTGCCTGGAGTCAGAATAGCAATCAGCCCCAGCATTTT. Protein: CAWSQNSNQPQHF. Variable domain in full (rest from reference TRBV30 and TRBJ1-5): SQTIHQWPATLVQPVGSPLSLECTVEGTSNPNLYWYRQAAGRGLQLLFYSVGIGQISSEVPQNLSASRPQDRQFILSSKKLLLSDSGFYLCAWSQNSNQPQHFGDGTRLSIL.

DNA for the CDR3: TGTGCCAGCAAGGGGACGGGTCATCAGCCCCAGCATTTT. The encoded protein is CASKGTGHQPQHF. V gene TRBV2 combines with J gene TRBJ1-5, with D possibly being TRBD1 (5 bases). Germline loops: CDR1 SNHLY, CDR2 FYNNEI. The CDR3 has 13 amino acids. The V end was cut by 7 bases, the J end by 5 bases, with 12 bases between.

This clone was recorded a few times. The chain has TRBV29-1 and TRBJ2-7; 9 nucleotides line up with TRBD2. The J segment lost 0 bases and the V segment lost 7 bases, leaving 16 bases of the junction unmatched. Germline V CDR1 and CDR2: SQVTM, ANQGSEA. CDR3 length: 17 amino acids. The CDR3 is CSASGVAGARSSYEQYF. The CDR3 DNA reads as TGCAGCGCCTCAGGGGTAGCGGGGGCCAGGAGCTCCTACGAGCAGTACTTC.

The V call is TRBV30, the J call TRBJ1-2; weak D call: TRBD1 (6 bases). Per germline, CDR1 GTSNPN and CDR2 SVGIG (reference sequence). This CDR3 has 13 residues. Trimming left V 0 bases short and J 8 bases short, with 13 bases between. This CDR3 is CAWSVLPGEGYTF. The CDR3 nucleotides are TGTGCCTGGAGTGTTTTGCCAGGGGAAGGCTACACCTTC.

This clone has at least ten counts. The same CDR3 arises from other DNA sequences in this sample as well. The CDR3 DNA reads TGTGCCAGCAGCTTAGGGGGCGCTGGGGCCAACGTCCTGACTTTC. Protein sequence: CASSLGGAGANVLTF. V gene TRBV7-9 combines with J gene TRBJ2-6, with a tentative D call TRBD1 (5 bases). Trimming shortened V by 1 base and J by 2 bases, and 6 bases separated the two germline ends. This CDR3 region has 15 residues. CDR1 SEHNR and CDR2 FQNEAQ come from the germline V gene (reference sequence). The full variable domain, completed using reference TRBV7-9 and TRBJ2-6, is DTGVSQNPRHKITKRGQNVTFRCDPISEHNRLYWYRQTLGQGPEFLTYFQNEAQLEKSRLLSDRFSAERPKGSFSTLEIQRTEQGDSAMYLCASSLGGAGANVLTFGAGSRLTVL.

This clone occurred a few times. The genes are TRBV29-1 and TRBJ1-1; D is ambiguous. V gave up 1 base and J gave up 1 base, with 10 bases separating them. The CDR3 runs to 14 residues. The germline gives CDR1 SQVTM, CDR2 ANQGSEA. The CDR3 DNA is TGCAGCGTTGAAGGGCGACGGGAGAACACTGAAGCTTTCTTT. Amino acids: CSVEGRRENTEAFF.

The CDR3: CASSPDRGLGTDTQYF. CDR3 bases: TGCGCCAGCAGCCCGGACAGGGGTTTAGGAACAGATACGCAGTATTTT. The chain couples TRBV5-1 to TRBJ2-3; 9 bases fit TRBD1. Looked up from germline, CDR1 is SGHRS and CDR2 is YFSETQ. This CDR3 is 16 amino acids long. J gave up 3 bases and V 4 bases, and 9 bases lay outside the gene matches.

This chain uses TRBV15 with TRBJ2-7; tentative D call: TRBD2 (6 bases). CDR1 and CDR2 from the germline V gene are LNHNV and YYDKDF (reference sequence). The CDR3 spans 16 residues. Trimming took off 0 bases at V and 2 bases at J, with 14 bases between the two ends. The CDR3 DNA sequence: TGTGCCACCAGCAGAGATCCCGGGGGACGTCCCTACGAGCAGTACTTC. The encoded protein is CATSRDPGGRPYEQYF.

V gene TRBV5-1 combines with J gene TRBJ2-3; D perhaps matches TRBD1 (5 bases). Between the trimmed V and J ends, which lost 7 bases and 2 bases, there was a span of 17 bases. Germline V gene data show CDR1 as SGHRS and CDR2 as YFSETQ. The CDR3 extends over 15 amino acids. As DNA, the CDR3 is TGCGCCAGCCAACAGGAACATCACACCACAGATACGCAGTATTTT. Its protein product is CASQQEHHTTDTQYF.

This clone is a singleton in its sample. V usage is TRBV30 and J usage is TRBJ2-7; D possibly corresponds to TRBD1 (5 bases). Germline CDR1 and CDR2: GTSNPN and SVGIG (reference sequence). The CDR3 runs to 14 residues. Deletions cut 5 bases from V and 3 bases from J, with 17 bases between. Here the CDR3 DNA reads TGTGCCTGGGGTTTTACAGGCCCTTACTACGAGCAGTACTTC. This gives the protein CAWGFTGPYYEQYF.

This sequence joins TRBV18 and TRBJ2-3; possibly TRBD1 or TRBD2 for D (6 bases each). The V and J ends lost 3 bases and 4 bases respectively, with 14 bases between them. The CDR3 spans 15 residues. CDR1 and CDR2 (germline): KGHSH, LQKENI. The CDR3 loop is CASSPVGGRADTQYF. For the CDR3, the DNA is TGTGCCAGCTCACCCGTGGGGGGCCGCGCAGATACGCAGTATTTT.

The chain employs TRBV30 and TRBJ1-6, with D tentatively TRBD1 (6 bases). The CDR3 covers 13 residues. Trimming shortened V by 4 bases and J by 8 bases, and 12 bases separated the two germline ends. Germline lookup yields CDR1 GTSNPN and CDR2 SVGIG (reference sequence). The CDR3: CAWNTRGDSPLHF. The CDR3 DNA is TGTGCCTGGAATACTAGGGGGGATTCACCCCTCCACTTT.

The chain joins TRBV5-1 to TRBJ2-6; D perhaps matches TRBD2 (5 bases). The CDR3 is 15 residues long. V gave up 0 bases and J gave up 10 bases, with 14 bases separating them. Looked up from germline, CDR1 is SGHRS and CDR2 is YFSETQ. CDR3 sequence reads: CASSLDGMSSNVLTF. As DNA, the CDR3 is TGCGCCAGCAGCTTGGACGGGATGAGTAGTAACGTCCTGACTTTC.